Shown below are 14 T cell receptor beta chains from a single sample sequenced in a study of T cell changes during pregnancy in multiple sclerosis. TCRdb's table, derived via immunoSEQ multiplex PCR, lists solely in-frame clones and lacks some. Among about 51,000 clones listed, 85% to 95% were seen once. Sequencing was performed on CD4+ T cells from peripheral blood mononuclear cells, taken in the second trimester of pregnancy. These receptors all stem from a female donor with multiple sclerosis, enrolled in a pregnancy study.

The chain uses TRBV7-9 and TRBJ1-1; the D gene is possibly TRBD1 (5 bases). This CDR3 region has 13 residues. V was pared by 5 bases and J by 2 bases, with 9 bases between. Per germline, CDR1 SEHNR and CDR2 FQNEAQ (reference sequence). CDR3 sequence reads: CASSPTVNTEAFF. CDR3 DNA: TGTGCCAGCAGCCCGACAGTAAACACTGAAGCTTTCTTT.

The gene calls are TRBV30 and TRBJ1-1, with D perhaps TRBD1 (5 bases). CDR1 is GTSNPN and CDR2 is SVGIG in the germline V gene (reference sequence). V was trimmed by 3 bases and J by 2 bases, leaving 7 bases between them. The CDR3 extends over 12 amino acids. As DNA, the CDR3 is TGTGCCTGGAGCCAGGGTAACACTGAAGCTTTCTTT. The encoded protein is CAWSQGNTEAFF.

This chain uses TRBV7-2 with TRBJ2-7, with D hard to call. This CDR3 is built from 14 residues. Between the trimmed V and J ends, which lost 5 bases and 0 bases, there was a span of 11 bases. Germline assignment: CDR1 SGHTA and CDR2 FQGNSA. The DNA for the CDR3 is TGTGCCAGCAGCCCCAGACTGGACTCCTACGAGCAGTACTTC. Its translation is CASSPRLDSYEQYF.

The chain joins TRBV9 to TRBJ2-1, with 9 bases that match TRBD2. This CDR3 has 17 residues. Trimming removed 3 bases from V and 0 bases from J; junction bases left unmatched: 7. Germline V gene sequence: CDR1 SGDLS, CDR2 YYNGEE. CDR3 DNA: TGTGCCAGCAGCGAGAGGGGAGCGGGGGGCTCCTACAATGAGCAGTTCTTC. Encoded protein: CASSERGAGGSYNEQFF.

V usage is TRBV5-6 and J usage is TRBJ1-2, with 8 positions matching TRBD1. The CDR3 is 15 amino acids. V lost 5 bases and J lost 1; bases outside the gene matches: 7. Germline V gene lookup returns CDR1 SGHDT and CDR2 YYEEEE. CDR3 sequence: CASSPQGADNYGYTF. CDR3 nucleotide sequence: TGTGCCAGCAGTCCCCAGGGGGCGGATAACTATGGCTACACCTTC.

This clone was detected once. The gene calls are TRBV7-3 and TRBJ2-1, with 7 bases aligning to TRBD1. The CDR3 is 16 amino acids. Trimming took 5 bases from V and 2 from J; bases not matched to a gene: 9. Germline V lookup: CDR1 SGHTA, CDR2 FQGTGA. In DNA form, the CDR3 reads TGTGCCAGCAGCAGAGACAGGGAGCTAACCTACAATGAGCAGTTCTTC. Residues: CASSRDRELTYNEQFF.

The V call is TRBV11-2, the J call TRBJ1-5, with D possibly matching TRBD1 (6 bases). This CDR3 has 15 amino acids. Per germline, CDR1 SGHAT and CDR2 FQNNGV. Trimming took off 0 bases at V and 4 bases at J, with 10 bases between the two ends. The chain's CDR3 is CASSLDRGGNQPQHF. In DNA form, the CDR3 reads TGTGCCAGCAGCTTAGACAGGGGAGGGAATCAGCCCCAGCATTTT.

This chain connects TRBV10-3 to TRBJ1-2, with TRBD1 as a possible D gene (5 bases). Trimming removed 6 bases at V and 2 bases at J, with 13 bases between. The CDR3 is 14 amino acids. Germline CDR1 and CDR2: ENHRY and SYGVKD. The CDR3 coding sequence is TGTGCCATCAGAACTAATCAGGGAAACTATGGCTACACCTTC. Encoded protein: CAIRTNQGNYGYTF.

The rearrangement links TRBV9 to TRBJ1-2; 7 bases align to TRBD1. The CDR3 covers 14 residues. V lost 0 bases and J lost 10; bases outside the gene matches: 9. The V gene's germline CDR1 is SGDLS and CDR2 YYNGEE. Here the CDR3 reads CASSVGHRGSIYTF. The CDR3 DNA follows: TGTGCCAGCAGCGTAGGCCACAGGGGATCAATCTACACCTTC. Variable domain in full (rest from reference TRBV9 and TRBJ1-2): DSGVTQTPKHLITATGQRVTLRCSPRSGDLSVYWYQQSLDQGLQFLIQYYNGEERAKGNILERFSAQQFPDLHSELNLSSLELGDSALYFCASSVGHRGSIYTFGSGTRLTVV.

The DNA for the CDR3 is TGCGCCAGCAGCTTTCCGGGGGGAGAGACCCAGTACTTC. It codes for CASSFPGGETQYF. V and J are TRBV5-1 and TRBJ2-5; 7 bases align to TRBD2. The ends lost 2 bases at V and 4 bases at J; junction bases unmatched: 2. This CDR3 has 13 amino acids. Germline CDR1 and CDR2: SGHRS and YFSETQ.

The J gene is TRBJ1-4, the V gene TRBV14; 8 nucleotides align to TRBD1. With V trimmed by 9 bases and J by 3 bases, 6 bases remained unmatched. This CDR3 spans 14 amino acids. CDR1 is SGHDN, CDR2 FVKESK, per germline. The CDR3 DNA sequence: TGTGCCAGGCCAGGGGGCTTGGCTAATGAAAAACTGTTTTTT. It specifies CARPGGLANEKLFF. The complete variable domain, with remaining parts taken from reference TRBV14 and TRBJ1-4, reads EAGVTQFPSHSVIEKGQTVTLRCDPISGHDNLYWYRRVMGKEIKFLLHFVKESKQDESGMPNNRFLAERTGGTYSTLKVQPAELEDSGVYFCARPGGLANEKLFFGSGTQLSVL.

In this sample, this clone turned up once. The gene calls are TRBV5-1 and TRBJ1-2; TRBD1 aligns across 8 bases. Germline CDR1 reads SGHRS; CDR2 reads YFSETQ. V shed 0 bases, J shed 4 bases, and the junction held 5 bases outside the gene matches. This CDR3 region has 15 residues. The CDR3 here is CASSLAQGEVYGYTF. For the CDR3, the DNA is TGCGCCAGCAGCTTGGCACAGGGGGAGGTCTATGGCTACACCTTC.

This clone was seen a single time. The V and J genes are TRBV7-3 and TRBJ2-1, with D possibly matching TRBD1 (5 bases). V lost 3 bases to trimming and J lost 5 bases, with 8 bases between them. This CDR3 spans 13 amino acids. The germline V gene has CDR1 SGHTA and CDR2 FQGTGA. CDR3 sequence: CASSFSRDNEQFF. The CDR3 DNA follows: TGTGCCAGCAGCTTCTCCAGGGACAATGAGCAGTTCTTC.

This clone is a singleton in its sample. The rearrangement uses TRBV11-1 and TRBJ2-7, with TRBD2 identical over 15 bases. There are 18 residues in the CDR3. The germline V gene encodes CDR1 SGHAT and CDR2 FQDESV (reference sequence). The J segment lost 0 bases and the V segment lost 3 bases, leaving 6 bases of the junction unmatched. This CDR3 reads CASSFPGLAGGSSYEQYF. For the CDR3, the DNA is TGTGCCAGCAGCTTCCCGGGACTAGCGGGGGGTAGCTCCTACGAGCAGTACTTC.